A selection of T cell receptor beta chains follows, all from one sample in a study of cytomegalovirus exposure and HLA in healthy donors. Libraries were prepared by immunoSEQ multiplex PCR; TCRdb keeps only in-frame clonotypes and omits some of them. This sample has under 150,000 clones; about 79% occur once, and the top ten carry around 4.3%. Sequencing was done on a sample of PBMCs. The receptors stem from a man in his forties or fifties in good health and CMV-seropositive. Both conserved end residues are trimmed from each CDR3. Expanded clones get a size class; other rows say once, few or many, or leave the size out.

clone_size	v_call	j_call	cdr3_aa
.	TRBV2	TRBJ2-7	ATLRTVSYEQY
.	TRBV4-3	TRBJ2-3	AIGDSGGASDTQY
.	TRBV29-1	TRBJ2-7	SVVLAGTYEQY
.	TRBV19	TRBJ1-2	ASSPTKGGVYGYT
.	TRBV4-1	TRBJ2-7	ASSQGGLAGVYEQY
.	TRBV19	TRBJ2-1	ASSDRGQVNEQF
.	TRBV10-2	TRBJ1-5	ASSEFGGQGGNQPQH
once	TRBV29-1	TRBJ2-7	SVGSQGIYEQY
.	TRBV27	TRBJ1-2	ASTGQGAEGYT
.	TRBV19	TRBJ1-3	ASSNGLTYSGNTIY
.	TRBV27	TRBJ2-1	ASSSPTGGAKGNEQF
.	TRBV30	TRBJ1-5	AWSEDTNQPQH
.	TRBV19	TRBJ2-1	ASRGGHQNEQF
.	TRBV30	TRBJ2-7	AWSVDSGYEQY
.	TRBV5-1	TRBJ1-2	ASSLTTSNYGYT
.	TRBV11-2	TRBJ2-7	ASSLVHRGKREQY
.	TRBV7-9	TRBJ2-6	ASSGGTGANVLT
.	TRBV10-3	TRBJ2-7	AISDTGELSYEQY
.	TRBV6-1	TRBJ1-5	ASSEVTGEGNQPQH
.	TRBV6-5	TRBJ2-7	ASSMTQNYEQY
.	TRBV10-3	TRBJ2-1	AISGDIRNYNEQF
few	TRBV6-6	TRBJ1-2	ATTGESNYGYT
.	TRBV28	TRBJ2-2	ASRQGLNTGELF
.	TRBV19	TRBJ2-1	ASRPLAGRSNEQF
.	TRBV18	TRBJ1-4	ASSPSPGQGNQKLF
few	TRBV27	TRBJ1-2	ASRPRAGVSYGYT
.	TRBV5-1	TRBJ2-1	ASSHGLAGANNEQF
.	TRBV10-3	TRBJ2-1	AIMGLEYNEQF
.	TRBV27	TRBJ1-2	ASTSGGGYGYT
.	TRBV27	TRBJ2-1	ASSLLGGAFREQF
.	TRBV4-1	TRBJ2-7	ASSQARDYTYEQY
.	TRBV5-1	TRBJ2-1	ASSLAASGGAYNEQF
.	TRBV9	TRBJ1-1	ASSVGVGPDTEAF
.	TRBV10-2	TRBJ2-1	ASSQGSSYNEQF
.	TRBV7-9	TRBJ1-1	ASSFSSLRGPMNRTEAF
.	TRBV5-1	TRBJ2-3	ASSLVQFTDTQY
.	TRBV10-3	TRBJ2-1	AISYRTSGGVYNEQF
.	TRBV5-4	TRBJ1-2	ASSPGQGVGYGYT
.	TRBV2	TRBJ2-7	ASTGTGSGGKYEQY
.	TRBV28	TRBJ1-5	ASSPHGSSNQPQH
.	TRBV27	TRBJ1-1	ASSLSGGNEAF
.	TRBV5-1	TRBJ2-2	ASSGGTGNTGELF
.	TRBV6-5	TRBJ1-2	ASRYTGTGGCGYT
.	TRBV5-6	TRBJ2-6	ASSSKQGFFPGANVLT
.	TRBV5-1	TRBJ2-7	ASSLEQGTWY
.	TRBV19	TRBJ2-5	ASSLGGRAQETQY
.	TRBV29-1	TRBJ1-1	SAAGGGTVEAF
.	TRBV18	TRBJ2-1	ASSPGTSRNEQF
.	TRBV5-4	TRBJ1-1	ASSLGTGPLNTEAF
.	TRBV5-1	TRBJ1-2	ASSPDRAYGYT
.	TRBV27	TRBJ2-3	ASSFTLAGGPTQY
.	TRBV5-5	TRBJ1-2	ASRHPGTGYGYT
.	TRBV7-9	TRBJ2-3	ASSIGTSNADTQY
.	TRBV6-5	TRBJ2-7	ASSYASGRPYEQY
.	TRBV30	TRBJ1-2	AYGRAGVYYGYT
.	TRBV7-9	.	ASSGGVEQY
.	TRBV7-2	TRBJ1-1	ASSLLAVGTEAF
.	TRBV6-1	TRBJ2-7	ASSDRTGRYEQY